The TCR beta chain described here comes from a study of blood T cells in healthy people across ages. Notes on the study in general: More naive CD4+ cells and higher diversity marked long-lived donors relative to aged donors. Roughly linear age-related decline in beta diversity appeared, significant by age around 42.

Germline lookup yields CDR1 SGHTA and CDR2 FQGNSA. The ends were cut back, 5 bases at V and 4 bases at J, with 15 bases in the middle. CDR3 length: 14 amino acids. For the second PCR, which ran for about 7 to 11 cycles, a sample-barcoded 5' primer and a J-beta primer mix were used. Each cDNA molecule received a tag from a template-switch adaptor that had 12 random nucleotides. TCRdb independently ran MiXCR on the 5' RACE reads; one entry per CDR3 protein. The sample consists of around 700,000 distinct CDR3 sequences, 20% to 25% of them appearing once. Concerning this clonotype: Antigen unknown.

These data were likewise used in another study, on T cells of mothers and their children. Turning to that study: Related mother and child pairs showed slightly greater overlap (not significant) than unrelated pairs did.

The chain joins TRBV7-2 to TRBJ2-7; D is uncertain. Sequences were obtained from blood. The sequence was obtained from a boy younger than 18 in good health. The CDR3 sequence is CASSPNSWGYEQYF. For the CDR3, the DNA is TGTGCCAGCAGCCCAAACTCTTGGGGATACGAGCAGTACTTC. Combining the CDR3 with reference TRBV7-2 and TRBJ2-7 gives the whole variable domain GAGVSQSPSNKVTEKGKDVELRCDPISGHTALYWYRQSLGQGLEFLIYFQGNSAPDKSGLPSDRFSAERTGGSVSTLTIQRTQQEDSAVYLCASSPNSWGYEQYFGPGTRLTVT.